This T cell receptor beta chain comes out of a study of blood T cell repertoires in COVID-19 (dated by TCRdb to about 2020). About the investigation overall: Collaborator samples came from the United States, Italy and Spain and covered acute and convalescent phases of COVID-19. The dataset comprised deeply sampled blood TCRbeta repertoires from subjects exposed to, actively infected with, or recovered from COVID-19. Samples were obtained from the ongoing ImmuneRACE study (first 160 participants) and from 1,254 subjects provided by 6 global collaborators. The sample metadata nearly always contained a de-identified subject ID, COVID-19 status, age in years and sex. The prospective study material was composed of cDNA or gDNA derived from T cells, B-cell-depleted T cells, or PBMCs. The repertoires were made available in a free public database intended to serve as a resource for research on the immune response to SARS-CoV-2. Where available, HLA class I and class II types were obtained from metadata supplied by the sample provider rather than from assay-based typing.

CDR1 and CDR2 are drawn from the germline V gene: SQVTM, ANQGSEA. The CDR3 sequence holds 16 residues, the cysteine and phenylalanine included. Only CDR3 DNA is held: 48 bases, read in frame from base 1. Clipping removes 2 bases from V and 5 bases from J, with 11 as the unmatched junction base count. Points the paper makes about the study in general: Clinical and demographic metadata were provided uncurated, with the amount varying by source and participant.

TCRbeta CDR3 regions were amplified from genomic DNA using the immunoSEQ Assay, a bias-controlled multiplex PCR. On the authors' methods: The number of nucleated cells in each sample was estimated from the amplification of reference gene primers within the assay. To quantify the absolute abundance of each unique TCRbeta CDR3 rearrangement, sequence reads were collapsed and filtered. For each sample, productive Simpson clonality was calculated as the square root of Simpson's diversity index across productive rearrangements. In its TCRdb copy, this immuneACCESS table keeps in-frame sequences only and misses some clones. Where compared with another copy, unresolved V genes explain less than half of these, and the others have no known cause. The V and J calls and clone size are taken from that table; D and trimming were inferred from the DNA. The sample includes over 200,000 clones, with approximately 85% observed a single time. 1.5% to 2% of the sample is held by the ten biggest clonotypes.

This clone was counted a few times. The specificity of this receptor is unknown. No much larger clone is present one base from it, and per-base qualities are unavailable. Enrolling through a virtual design, the prospective study's participants ranged in age from roughly 18 to 89 years and lived across more than 20 United States geographic areas. In the prospective study, cohorts were assigned on the basis of participant-reported clinical history obtained from a screening survey and a study questionnaire. ImmuneRACE Cohort 3 recovered participants were defined by two consecutive negative NP/OP PCR tests, healthcare professional clearance, or symptom resolution. In the prospective study, whole blood, serum and a nasopharyngeal or oropharyngeal swab were collected from each participant by mobile phlebotomists. Over an approximately two-month period, participants in the prospective study had the option of providing additional blood draws and questionnaires. Prospective study blood samples were shipped either frozen or at room temperature before DNA extraction.

In this chain, TRBV29-1 is recombined with TRBJ1-3, with 8 middle bases fitting TRBD1. This TCR came from a woman in her forties or fifties who had recovered from COVID-19. The source material was PBMCs or T cells enriched from blood (not recorded which). The CDR3 has the sequence CSVEWRSRGPRNTIYF. In nucleotides, the sequence is TGCAGCGTTGAATGGAGGTCCAGGGGGCCCCGAAACACCATATATTTT.